This TCR beta chain was identified during a study of shared clonotypes between healthy human individuals. Study-wide context: CD4 naive cells filled three plates per donor, CD4 memory three, CD8 naive two and CD8 memory one. Findings and limits, study-wide: Clonotype sharing among donors was thought likely to change with sequencing depth. Despite large depth, sorted-subset datasets appeared incompletely sequenced. The study found lower generation probabilities in non-shared clonotypes than in those shared by all four donors.

This CDR3 is built from 16 residues. Trimming took off 2 bases at V and 0 bases at J, with 14 bases between the two ends. Germline V gene data show CDR1 as MNHNS and CDR2 as SASEGT. CD8 cells classed as naive were CD45RO-negative and positively selected for CCR7, excluding terminally differentiated effector memory CD45RA+ cells. Of note for this clone: Its antigen is still unknown.

The protocol was immunoSEQ multiplex PCR, while the TCRdb copy is restricted to in-frame clones and leaves out a portion. The repertoire consists of about 2 million clones, with approximately 94% occurring once and the leading ten covering around 1.1%. This clonotype originated in a man aged 18 to 35 in good health. V gene TRBV6-1 combines with J gene TRBJ2-7; D gene uncertain. Sequencing input: naive CD8+ T cells sorted from blood. This chain's CDR3 is CASSERPGPSSYEQYF. CDR3 nucleotide sequence: TGTGCCAGCAGTGAACGCCCGGGTCCAAGCTCCTACGAGCAGTACTTC.